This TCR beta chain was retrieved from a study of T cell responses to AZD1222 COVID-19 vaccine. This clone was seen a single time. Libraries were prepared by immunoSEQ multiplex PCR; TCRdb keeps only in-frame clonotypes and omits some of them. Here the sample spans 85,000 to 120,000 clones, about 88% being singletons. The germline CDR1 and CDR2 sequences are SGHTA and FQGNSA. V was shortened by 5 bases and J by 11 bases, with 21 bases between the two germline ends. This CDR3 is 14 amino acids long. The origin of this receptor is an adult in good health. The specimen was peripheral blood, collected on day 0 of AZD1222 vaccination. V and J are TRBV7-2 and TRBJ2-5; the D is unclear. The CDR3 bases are TGTGCCAGCAGCCTAAGCAAAGAGACTTCCGGACAGTACTTC. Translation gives CASSLSKETSGQYF.